Below are 23 T cell receptor beta chains sequenced from a single sample in a study of shared clonotypes between healthy human individuals. Some clones are missing from TCRdb's copy, which holds only in-frame ones; the method was immunoSEQ multiplex PCR. Counted here are about 1.5 million clones, nearly 99% occurring once; the ten biggest clones make up approximately 0.44%. Sequencing used naive CD4+ T cells sorted from blood. This sample's subset: CD45RA+ positively selected. These receptors came from a young man in good health.

The chain combines TRBV6-1 with TRBJ1-1; no clear D gene. Trimming left V 2 bases short and J 5 bases short, with 6 bases between. Germline CDR1 is MNHNS and CDR2 is SASEGT. This CDR3 comprises 12 residues. The CDR3 loop is CASSESDTEAFF. DNA of the CDR3: TGTGCCAGCAGTGAAAGTGATACTGAAGCTTTCTTT.

The J gene is TRBJ2-7, the V gene TRBV5-1; D not certain. V gave up 1 base and J gave up 1 base, with 9 bases separating them. The CDR3 runs to 14 residues. The V gene's germline CDR1 is SGHRS and CDR2 YFSETQ. The CDR3 DNA follows: TGCGCCAGCAGCTTGACCTATCGTTCCTACGAGCAGTACTTC. This encodes CASSLTYRSYEQYF.

In this sample, this clone turned up once. The rearrangement links TRBV10-3 to TRBJ2-1, with D hard to call. V dropped 7 bases and J dropped 0 bases, with 19 bases sitting between them. Germline V gene lookup returns CDR1 ENHRY and CDR2 SYGVKD. This CDR3 contains 17 residues. CDR3 bases: TGTGCCATCACCCCTTGGAAAGCGCACGGCTCCTACAATGAGCAGTTCTTC. Its protein is CAITPWKAHGSYNEQFF.

This rearrangement joins TRBV14 to TRBJ2-1; the D is unclear. The CDR3 contains 13 residues. V lost 1 base and J 4 bases, leaving 5 bases between the germline ends. CDR1 is SGHDN and CDR2 is FVKESK in the germline V gene. The CDR3 spells CASSQVQYNEQFF. The CDR3 DNA reads TGTGCCAGCAGCCAAGTCCAGTACAATGAGCAGTTCTTC.

This clone was picked up one time. V is TRBV6-1 and J is TRBJ1-5; possible D gene TRBD1, 6 bases. CDR1 and CDR2 (germline): MNHNS, SASEGT. The CDR3 loop spans 13 amino acids. Trimming took off 6 bases at V and 7 bases at J, with 13 bases between the two ends. In DNA, the CDR3 is TGTGCCAGCAGAGCGAGGGGGAACCAGCCCCAGCATTTT. It encodes CASRARGNQPQHF.

V usage is TRBV20-1 and J usage is TRBJ2-7; TRBD2 matches 7 bases. The V and J ends lost 5 bases and 6 bases, in that order; junction bases with no gene match: 4. Looked up from germline, CDR1 is DFQATT and CDR2 is SNEGSKA (reference sequence). The CDR3 spans 11 residues. The CDR3, as DNA: TGCAGTGCTTTAACTAGCGTCGAGCAGTACTTC. Translation gives CSALTSVEQYF.

This chain joins TRBV19 and TRBJ1-5, with D maybe TRBD1 (5 bases). V lost 7 bases and J 2 bases, leaving 15 bases between the germline ends. This CDR3 has 15 residues. CDR1 and CDR2 (germline): LNHDA, SQIVND (reference sequence). In DNA, the CDR3 is TGTGCCAGTACCCCCCGGGGGTTCGGCAATCAGCCCCAGCATTTT. Protein sequence: CASTPRGFGNQPQHF.

The chain has TRBV13 and TRBJ1-2; unclear D gene. CDR1 PRHDT and CDR2 FYEKMQ come from the germline V gene (reference sequence). Trimming shortened V by 5 bases and J by 8 bases, and 15 bases separated the two germline ends. The CDR3 runs to 13 residues. The CDR3 here is CASSPRGVFGYTF. Written as DNA, the CDR3 is TGTGCCAGCAGCCCCCGCGGGGTTTTCGGCTACACCTTC.

This chain uses TRBV2 with TRBJ2-7, with a weak D call TRBD1 (5 bases). The V gene's germline CDR1 is SNHLY and CDR2 FYNNEI. CDR3 size: 12 residues. The V gene lost 6 bases and the J gene lost 5 bases, with 11 bases spanning the gap. The CDR3 sequence is CASSGRVNEQYF. CDR3 in DNA: TGTGCCAGCAGCGGCAGGGTGAACGAGCAGTACTTC. Filled out from reference TRBV2 and TRBJ2-7, the complete variable domain reads EPEVTQTPSHQVTQMGQEVILRCVPISNHLYFYWYRQILGQKVEFLVSFYNNEISEKSEIFDDQFSVERPDGSNFTLKIRSTKLEDSAMYFCASSGRVNEQYFGPGTRLTVT.

This chain links TRBV7-9 with TRBJ2-2; 7 bases align to TRBD1. J gave up 1 base and V 8 bases, and 10 bases lay outside the gene matches. Germline values: CDR1 SEHNR, CDR2 FQNEAQ (reference sequence). This CDR3 has 16 residues. The CDR3 coding sequence is TGTGCCAGCGGACAGGAGAATAGCTGGAACACCGGGGAGCTGTTTTTT. Its translation: CASGQENSWNTGELFF.

This chain joins TRBV11-2 and TRBJ1-2; tentative D call: TRBD1 (5 bases). V was clipped by 1 base and J by 3 bases, with 12 bases between them. The CDR3 runs 15 residues. Germline CDR1 and CDR2: SGHAT and FQNNGV. CDR3 sequence (DNA): TGTGCCAGCAGCTTAGGGGCCAGGGCGGACTATGGCTACACCTTC. This codes for CASSLGARADYGYTF.

V and J are TRBV6-5 and TRBJ2-3; TRBD1 matches 8 bases. The junction had 8 bases not matched to a gene; V was cut back by 4 bases and J by 5 bases. This CDR3 region has 15 residues. Per the germline V gene, CDR1 is MNHEY and CDR2 is SVGAGI. The DNA of the CDR3 is TGTGCCAGCAGTTCCTCGGGACAGGTTAAAGATACGCAGTATTTT. Translated: CASSSSGQVKDTQYF.

The chain has TRBV6-5 and TRBJ2-7, with TRBD2 matching 10 bases. The CDR3 loop spans 12 amino acids. CDR1 and CDR2 (germline): MNHEY, SVGAGI. The J segment lost 9 bases and the V segment lost 5 bases, leaving 4 bases of the junction unmatched. This CDR3 reads CASSTRTSGQYF. CDR3 DNA sequence: TGTGCCAGCAGTACAAGGACTAGCGGGCAGTACTTC.

This rearrangement joins TRBV27 to TRBJ2-7; TRBD2 aligns across 12 bases. V trimming: 5 bases; J trimming: 4 bases; junction bases outside the gene matches: 3. Germline V gene data show CDR1 as MNHEY and CDR2 as SMNVEV (reference sequence). The CDR3 consists of 14 residues. The CDR3 protein is CASSRLAGAYEQYF. The CDR3, as DNA: TGTGCCAGCAGTCGACTAGCGGGAGCTTACGAGCAGTACTTC.

This chain joins TRBV7-2 and TRBJ2-3; a weak D match, TRBD2 (6 bases). Trimming shortened V by 5 bases and J by 0 bases, and 21 bases separated the two germline ends. This CDR3 is 18 amino acids long. CDR1 is SGHTA and CDR2 is FQGNSA in the germline V gene. This CDR3 is CASSLDPRGKSSTDTQYF. The DNA for the CDR3 is TGTGCCAGCAGCCTCGATCCCCGGGGGAAATCTAGCACAGATACGCAGTATTTT.

This sequence joins TRBV5-1 and TRBJ2-5, with TRBD1 identical over 9 bases. The CDR3 extends over 14 amino acids. Germline V lookup: CDR1 SGHRS, CDR2 YFSETQ. Trimming cost V 4 bases and J 6 bases; bases outside gene matches: 7. CDR3 loop: CASSTGTGIKTQYF. CDR3 sequence (DNA): TGCGCCAGCAGCACAGGGACAGGGATAAAGACCCAGTACTTC.

The rearrangement joins TRBV27 to TRBJ2-7; 7 bases line up with TRBD1. The CDR3 sequence is 15 residues long. V lost 5 bases to trimming and J lost 5 bases; unmatched junction nucleotides: 12. Germline V CDR1 and CDR2: MNHEY, SMNVEV (reference sequence). The CDR3 bases are TGTGCCAGCAGTAGAACCTGGACAGGTCGGGACGAGCAGTACTTC. Its protein product is CASSRTWTGRDEQYF.

This clone was seen once. The V call is TRBV9, the J call TRBJ2-1, with 9 positions matching TRBD2. The CDR3 has 15 amino acids. Germline V CDR1 and CDR2: SGDLS, YYNGEE. With 4 bases clipped from V and 4 bases from J, the junction kept 6 bases outside the gene matches. Here the CDR3 DNA reads TGTGCCAGCAGCCTTACTAGCGGGTTATACAATGAGCAGTTCTTC. As protein: CASSLTSGLYNEQFF. Full variable domain (rest looked up from reference TRBV9 and TRBJ2-1): DSGVTQTPKHLITATGQRVTLRCSPRSGDLSVYWYQQSLDQGLQFLIQYYNGEERAKGNILERFSAQQFPDLHSELNLSSLELGDSALYFCASSLTSGLYNEQFFGPGTRLTVL.

The gene calls are TRBV9 and TRBJ2-2, with TRBD1 matching 7 bases. With V trimmed by 2 bases and J by 1 base, 8 bases remained unmatched. The CDR3 runs to 17 residues. Germline V lookup: CDR1 SGDLS, CDR2 YYNGEE. Here the CDR3 reads CASSVDPTGLNTGELFF. The CDR3, as DNA: TGTGCCAGCAGCGTCGACCCGACAGGGTTGAACACCGGGGAGCTGTTTTTT.

The chain joins TRBV7-2 to TRBJ2-7; 8 bases are shared with TRBD2. This CDR3 spans 15 amino acids. Germline trimming cut 2 bases from V and 5 bases from J; bases unmatched to any gene: 8. CDR1 and CDR2 from the germline V gene are SGHTA and FQGNSA. The CDR3 spells CASSLQTGGMNEQYF. CDR3 nucleotides: TGTGCCAGCAGCTTACAGACGGGAGGGATGAACGAGCAGTACTTC.

This clone was recorded only once. The rearrangement links TRBV5-1 to TRBJ2-7, with 7 bases identical to TRBD1. The junction had 8 bases not matched to a gene; V was cut back by 4 bases and J by 4 bases. Germline-derived CDR1 and CDR2 are SGHRS and YFSETQ. The CDR3 has 14 residues. Here the CDR3 reads CASSQWDSLYEQYF. CDR3 in DNA: TGCGCCAGCAGCCAGTGGGACAGTCTATACGAGCAGTACTTC.

The V call is TRBV20-1, the J call TRBJ2-3; D unclear. The germline V and J ends were trimmed by 3 bases and 6 bases, with 7 bases remaining between them. CDR1 is DFQATT and CDR2 is SNEGSKA in the germline V gene (reference sequence). There are 11 residues in the CDR3. CDR3 in amino acids: CSASAGDTQYF. As DNA, the CDR3 is TGCAGTGCTAGCGCCGGGGATACGCAGTATTTT.

V gene TRBV30 combines with J gene TRBJ1-4, with D possibly being TRBD1 (5 bases). The CDR3 is 15 amino acids. Trimming removed 2 bases from V and 7 bases from J, with 17 bases in between. Germline-derived CDR1 and CDR2 are GTSNPN and SVGIG (reference sequence). The CDR3 spells CAWSYSRREGEKLFF. The CDR3 bases are TGTGCCTGGAGTTACTCCCGCAGGGAGGGTGAAAAACTGTTTTTT.